This TCR beta chain was retrieved from a study of cytomegalovirus exposure and HLA in healthy donors. Study-level information: The approximately 120 validation repertoires, a later analysis reported, used the same platform as the 666 first-cohort repertoires.

With regard to this clone: What it recognizes is unknown.

Notes on the study in general: TCR beta chains numbering some 160 were designated cytomegalovirus-associated. Later, an analysis found that TCR clusters from the first cohort tended to co-occur in the roughly 110 validation repertoires.

Some clones are missing from TCRdb's copy, which holds only in-frame ones; the method was immunoSEQ multiplex PCR. The profile shows fewer than 200,000 clones, around 85% of them singletons. The CDR3 consists of 14 residues. The germline V and J ends were trimmed by 5 bases and 5 bases, with 12 bases remaining between them. Germline loops: CDR1 LNHDA, CDR2 SQIVND (reference sequence). The sample comprised PBMCs. J is TRBJ2-2 and V is TRBV19; maybe TRBD1 (5 bases). The sequence was collected from a man aged 18 to 30 in good health and CMV-seropositive. This chain's CDR3 is CASSSHTGTGELFF. The CDR3 DNA follows: TGTGCCAGTAGTTCTCATACAGGAACCGGGGAGCTGTTTTTT. Full variable domain (rest looked up from reference TRBV19 and TRBJ2-2): DGGITQSPKYLFRKEGQNVTLSCEQNLNHDAMYWYRQDPGQGLRLIYYSQIVNDFQKGDIAEGYSVSREKKESFPLTVTSAQKNPTAFYLCASSSHTGTGELFFGEGSRLTVL.